Shown below are 8 T cell receptor beta chains from a single sample sequenced in a study of response to subunit inactivated influenza vaccine (dated by TCRdb to 2016 to 2018). Library prep was done by RT-PCR. Instrument on record: Illumina HiSeq 2500. TCRdb applied fastp at Q25 and MiXCR to the public reads, then kept only in-frame beta chains. Each entry merges the rows of one CDR3 protein and shows their most common DNA and genes. A total of about 700,000 distinct CDR3 sequences appear in this sample, 14% of them only once. 7.6% of the sample comes from the top ten. The sample in question was PBMCs from blood, obtained approximately 15 days before vaccination. The receptors shown here come from a man between 50 and 59 years old who received an inactivated influenza vaccine. Donor details come from another sample of the same person, matched by shared clones.

V is TRBV7-9 and J is TRBJ1-3; D gene uncertain. Deletions cut 4 bases from V and 1 base from J, with 8 bases between. Germline-derived CDR1 and CDR2 are SEHNR and FQNEAQ (reference sequence). The CDR3 totals 14 residues. The CDR3, as DNA: TGTGCCAGCAGCTCCAGCCCATCTGGAAACACCATATATTTT. Residues: CASSSSPSGNTIYF.

The table lists this clonotype with a few counts. This sequence joins TRBV11-2 and TRBJ2-2; 10 nucleotides align to TRBD2. Germline loops: CDR1 SGHAT, CDR2 FQNNGV. The CDR3 covers 18 residues. J lost 3 bases, V lost 0 bases, and 7 bases had no gene match. CDR3 loop: CASSLEPLLAGDTGELFF. The CDR3 DNA reads as TGTGCCAGCAGCTTAGAGCCCCTCCTAGCGGGGGACACCGGGGAGCTGTTTTTT.

This chain links TRBV20-1 with TRBJ2-1, with 14 bases aligning to TRBD2. The CDR3 length is 16 residues. From germline, CDR1 is DFQATT and CDR2 SNEGSKA (reference sequence). The ends lost 3 bases at V and 4 bases at J; junction bases unmatched: 5. CDR3 protein: CSARGLAGERYNEQFF. The CDR3 coding sequence is TGCAGTGCTAGGGGACTAGCGGGAGAACGATACAATGAGCAGTTCTTC.

The chain has TRBV28 and TRBJ2-1; maybe TRBD2 (5 bases). The V end was cut by 3 bases, the J end by 6 bases, with 12 bases between. The CDR3 runs 14 residues. Germline values: CDR1 MDHEN, CDR2 SYDVKM. CDR3 coding DNA: TGTGCCAGCAGTTTCGGGGAGATGGGCAATGAGCAGTTCTTC. It is translated as CASSFGEMGNEQFF.

This clonotype appeared a few times. CDR3 sequence (DNA): TGTGCCAGCAGCTCCCGGGACAGGGTTCTAGAGCAGTTCTTC. Protein sequence: CASSSRDRVLEQFF. The gene calls are TRBV7-9 and TRBJ2-1; 9 bases match TRBD1. V was clipped by 4 bases and J by 10 bases; unmatched bases: 8. Germline V CDR1 and CDR2: SEHNR, FQNEAQ (reference sequence). The CDR3 consists of 14 residues.

V gene TRBV2 combines with J gene TRBJ1-6, with unresolved D. The CDR3 sequence is 15 residues long. The germline V gene encodes CDR1 SNHLY and CDR2 FYNNEI. V gave up 3 bases and J gave up 7 bases, with 13 bases separating them. The chain's CDR3 is CASSDKDLRNSPLHF. CDR3 coding DNA: TGTGCCAGCAGTGACAAGGACTTACGGAATTCACCCCTCCACTTT.

This clonotype was seen more than once but under ten times. The chain carries TRBV20-1 and TRBJ1-1, with a possible D match to TRBD1 (5 bases). V lost 4 bases and J lost 1, with 13 bases in between. This CDR3 is 14 amino acids long. Germline CDR1 is DFQATT and CDR2 is SNEGSKA (reference sequence). In DNA, the CDR3 is TGCAGTGCTACCCGGGGGAGACAGAACACTGAAGCTTTCTTT. Translating it yields CSATRGRQNTEAFF.

This clonotype was seen a handful of times. The chain employs TRBV18 and TRBJ2-4; D ambiguous. This CDR3 is built from 15 residues. V lost 6 bases to trimming and J lost 0 bases, with 12 bases between them. Per germline, CDR1 KGHSH and CDR2 LQKENI. This chain's CDR3 is CASSPIQVAKNIQYF. The DNA for the CDR3 is TGTGCCAGCTCCCCCATCCAGGTAGCCAAAAACATTCAGTACTTC.